This T cell receptor beta chain derives from a study of shared clonotypes between healthy human individuals. The CDR3 runs 12 residues. CDR1 and CDR2 (germline): SGHDT, YYEEEE. Study-level findings and limits: The donor pool, a small one, limited the genetic and exposure-history diversity represented. Naive subsets usually exceeded memory subsets in estimated richness. Blood alone was sampled, and tissue repertoires likely differ. Naive CD4 clonotypes were shared across a few donors at around 5%.

TCRdb's copy holds only in-frame clones and misses some; the assay was immunoSEQ multiplex PCR. The table includes a few million clones, about 94% detected once. In regard to this clone: Its antigen is not identified.

Sequencing was performed on naive CD4+ T cells sorted from blood. This sample's subset: CD45RA+ positively selected. This clonotype was obtained from a man between 18 and 35 years old in good health. This rearrangement joins TRBV5-6 to TRBJ2-5; a possible D gene is TRBD1 (6 bases). The J call is uncertain, as TRBJ2-7 better fits the DNA end. CDR3 protein: CASRRQGYEQYF. CDR3 nucleotides: TGTGCCAGCAGAAGGCAGGGGTACGAGCAGTACTTC.